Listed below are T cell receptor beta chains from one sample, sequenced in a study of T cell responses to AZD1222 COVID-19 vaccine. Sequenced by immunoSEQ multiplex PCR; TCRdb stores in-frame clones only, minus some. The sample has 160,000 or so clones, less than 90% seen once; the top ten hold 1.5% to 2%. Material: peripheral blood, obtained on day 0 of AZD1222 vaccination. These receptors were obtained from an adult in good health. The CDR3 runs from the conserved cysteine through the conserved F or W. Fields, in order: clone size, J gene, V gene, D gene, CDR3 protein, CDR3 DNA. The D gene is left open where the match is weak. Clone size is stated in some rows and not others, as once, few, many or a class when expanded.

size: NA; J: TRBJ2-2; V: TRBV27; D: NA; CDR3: CASSLGVYNTGELFF; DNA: TGTGCCAGCAGTTTAGGGGTTTATAACACCGGGGAGCTGTTTTTT
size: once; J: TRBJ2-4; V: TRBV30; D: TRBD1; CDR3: CAWSLQGGLAKNIQYF; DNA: TGTGCCTGGAGCCTACAGGGGGGATTAGCCAAAAACATTCAGTACTTC
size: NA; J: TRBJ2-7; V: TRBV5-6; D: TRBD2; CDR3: CASSFLSTGGYGEQYF; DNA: TGTGCCAGCAGCTTTCTCAGTACGGGGGGGTACGGCGAGCAGTACTTC
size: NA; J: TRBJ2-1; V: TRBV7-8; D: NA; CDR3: CASSALTSHNEQFF; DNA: TGTGCCAGCAGCGCCCTGACTAGTCACAATGAGCAGTTCTTC
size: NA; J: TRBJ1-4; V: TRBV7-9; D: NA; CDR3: CASTSRADEKLFF; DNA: TGTGCCAGCACCTCCCGGGCGGATGAAAAACTGTTTTTT
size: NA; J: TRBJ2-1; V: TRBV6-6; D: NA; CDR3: CASSYSAASMNNEQFF; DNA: TGTGCCAGCAGTTACTCGGCCGCTAGTATGAACAATGAGCAGTTCTTC
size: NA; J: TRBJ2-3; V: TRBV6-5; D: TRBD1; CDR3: CASGDRGTDTQYF; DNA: TGTGCCAGCGGGGACAGGGGCACCGATACGCAGTATTTT
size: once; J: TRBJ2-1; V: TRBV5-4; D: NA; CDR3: CASSLGVSSYNEQFF; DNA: TGTGCCAGCAGCTTGGGTGTTAGCTCCTACAATGAGCAGTTCTTC
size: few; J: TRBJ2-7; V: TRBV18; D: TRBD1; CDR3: CASSPGTGGSYEQYF; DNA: TGTGCCAGCTCACCCGGGACAGGGGGTTCCTACGAGCAGTACTTC
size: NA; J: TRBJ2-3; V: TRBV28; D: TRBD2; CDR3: CASSFGGSTDTQYF; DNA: TGTGCCAGCAGTTTCGGGGGGAGCACAGATACGCAGTATTTT
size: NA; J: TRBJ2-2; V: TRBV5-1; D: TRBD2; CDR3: CASSRGLADNTGELFF; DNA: TGCGCCAGCAGCCGGGGACTAGCGGACAACACCGGGGAGCTGTTTTTT
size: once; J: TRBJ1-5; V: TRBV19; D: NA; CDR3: CASTSGMGNQPQHF; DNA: TGTGCCAGTACCTCAGGGATGGGCAATCAGCCCCAGCATTTT
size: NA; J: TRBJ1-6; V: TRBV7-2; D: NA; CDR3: CASSLVASSYNSPLHF; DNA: TGTGCCAGCAGCTTAGTCGCGAGCTCCTATAATTCACCCCTCCACTTT
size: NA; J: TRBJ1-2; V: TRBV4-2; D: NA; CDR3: CASSQDIAVYGYTF; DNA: TGTGCCAGCAGCCAAGATATTGCAGTCTATGGCTACACCTTC
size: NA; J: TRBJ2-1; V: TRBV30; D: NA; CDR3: CAWTRTANEQFF; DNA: TGTGCCTGGACGAGGACAGCTAATGAGCAGTTCTTC
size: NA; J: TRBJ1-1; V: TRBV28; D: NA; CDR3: CASTPGDPREAFF; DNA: TGTGCCAGCACTCCCGGGGACCCTCGGGAAGCTTTCTTT
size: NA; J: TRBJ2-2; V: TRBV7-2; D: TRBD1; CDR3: CASSLGGDRVRTGELFF; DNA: TGTGCCAGCAGCTTAGGGGGGGACAGGGTTCGAACCGGGGAGCTGTTTTTT
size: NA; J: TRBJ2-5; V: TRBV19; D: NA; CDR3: CASSISGIQETQYF; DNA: TGTGCCAGTAGTATCTCTGGGATTCAAGAGACCCAGTACTTC
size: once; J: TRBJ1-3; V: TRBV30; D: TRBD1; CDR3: CAWIRRDRGPGNTIYF; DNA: TGTGCCTGGATTCGCCGGGACAGGGGGCCTGGAAACACCATATATTTT
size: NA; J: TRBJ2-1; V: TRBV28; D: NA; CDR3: CASSLRGGSRQVAYNEQFF; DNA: TGTGCCAGCAGTTTACGCGGCGGTTCACGACAGGTCGCGTACAATGAGCAGTTCTTC
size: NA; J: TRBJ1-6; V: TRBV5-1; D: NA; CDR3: CASSLASADSPLHF; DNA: TGCGCCAGCAGCTTGGCCTCAGCGGATTCACCCCTCCACTTT
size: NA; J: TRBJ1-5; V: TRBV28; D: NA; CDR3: CASSFGRGLRNQPQHF; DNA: TGTGCCAGCAGTTTCGGACGGGGATTGCGAAATCAGCCCCAGCATTTT
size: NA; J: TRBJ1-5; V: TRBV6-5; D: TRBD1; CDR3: CASSSRGQGSNQPQHF; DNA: TGTGCCAGCAGTTCCAGGGGACAGGGTAGCAATCAGCCCCAGCATTTT
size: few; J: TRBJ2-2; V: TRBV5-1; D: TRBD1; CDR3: CASSLYRGSGELFF; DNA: TGCGCCAGCAGCTTATACAGGGGGTCCGGGGAGCTGTTTTTT
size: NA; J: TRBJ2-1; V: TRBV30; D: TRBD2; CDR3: CAWSPDGGAYNEQFF; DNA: TGTGCCTGGAGTCCCGACGGGGGGGCGTACAATGAGCAGTTCTTC
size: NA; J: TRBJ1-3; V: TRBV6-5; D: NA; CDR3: CASTEGISGNTIYF; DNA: TGTGCCAGCACCGAAGGAATCTCTGGAAACACCATATATTTT
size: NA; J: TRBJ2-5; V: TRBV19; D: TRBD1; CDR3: CASSYRQGSGTQYF; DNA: TGTGCCAGTAGTTACCGACAGGGTTCAGGGACCCAGTACTTC
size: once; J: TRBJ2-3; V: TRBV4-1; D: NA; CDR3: CASSREESTDTQYF; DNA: TGCGCCAGCAGCCGAGAGGAGAGCACAGATACGCAGTATTTT
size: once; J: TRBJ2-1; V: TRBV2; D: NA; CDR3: CASNLKGGNEQFF; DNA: TGTGCCAGTAACCTCAAAGGGGGCAATGAGCAGTTCTTC
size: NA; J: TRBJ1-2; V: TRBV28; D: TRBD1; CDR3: CASRSGGSSNYGYTF; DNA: TGTGCCAGCAGATCAGGGGGCAGTTCTAACTATGGCTACACCTTC
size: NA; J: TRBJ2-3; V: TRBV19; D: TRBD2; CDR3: CASSMLGGSTDTQYF; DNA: TGTGCCAGTAGTATGCTGGGGGGGAGCACAGATACGCAGTATTTT
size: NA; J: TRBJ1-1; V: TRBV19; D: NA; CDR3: CASSAGLSNTEAFF; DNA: TGTGCCAGTAGTGCGGGACTTTCGAACACTGAAGCTTTCTTT